This T cell receptor (beta chain) was sequenced in a study of blood T cell repertoires in COVID-19. Background on the study: Samples came from the United States, Italy and Spain, spanning acute and convalescent COVID-19.

Per germline, CDR1 MDHEN and CDR2 SYDVKM. With 7 bases removed from V and 4 bases from J, the gap between germline ends came to 10 bases. This CDR3 comprises 12 residues. As processed by the authors: Amplifying reference gene primers gave estimates of nucleated cell counts. This table comes from immunoSEQ multiplex PCR, and its TCRdb copy is limited to in-frame clones, with some not included. The DNA gave D and trimming, while V, J and clone size come from that table. This table has 200,000 to 250,000 clones, 80% to 85% appearing once. This clone has only one observation. The sequence came from an elderly woman with COVID-19, enrolled during active disease. This sequence joins TRBV28 and TRBJ1-1; no reliable D call. The sample taken for sequencing was peripheral blood. CDR3 DNA sequence: TGTGCCAGCATGGAGGGCGGCACTGAAGCTTTCTTT. Translation gives CASMEGGTEAFF.